A selection of T cell receptor beta chains follows, all from one sample in a study of T cells in localized non-small cell lung cancer. The method was immunoSEQ multiplex PCR; TCRdb's version includes in-frame clones alone and lacks a portion of them. In the table there are approximately 3,000 clones, about 25% of which are singletons. The sample consisted of lung tumor tissue, taken before any cancer treatment. The receptors stem from a male donor aged 60 or over with stage III lung adenocarcinoma. CDR3s include the opening cysteine and the closing phenylalanine or tryptophan. D genes are given only for firm matches. Not all rows give a size; the values are once, few, many and, for expanded clones, a class.

V gene	clone size	D gene	J gene	CDR3 DNA	CDR3 protein
TRBV28	few	NA	TRBJ2-7	TGTGCCAGCAGCCAAGGATCACGGGAGCAGTACTTC	CASSQGSREQYF
TRBV11-3	few	TRBD1	TRBJ2-5	TGTGCCAGCAGCTCACAGGGGGCGACCCAAGAGACCCAGTACTTC	CASSSQGATQETQYF
TRBV6-8	few	TRBD2	TRBJ2-3	TGTGCCAGCAGTTCACAAGCGGGAGTGGCAGATACGCAGTATTTT	CASSSQAGVADTQYF
TRBV1	NA	NA	TRBJ2-5	TGCGCCAGCAGCCAAGAGGGCGGTAGGGAGACCCAGTACTTC	CASSQEGGRETQYF
TRBV29-1	NA	NA	TRBJ2-7	TGCAGCGCCGGGGTCAGTTACTACGAGCAGTACTTC	CSAGVSYYEQYF
TRBV19	once	NA	TRBJ2-1	TGTGCCAGTAGTATCCCCGGGGCCGCTGGGAATGAGCAGTTCTTC	CASSIPGAAGNEQFF
TRBV25-1	NA	NA	TRBJ2-1	TGTGCCAGCAGTCCACGGGGGATTTCGCACAATGAGCAGTTCTTC	CASSPRGISHNEQFF
TRBV11-3	NA	NA	TRBJ2-5	TGTGCCAGCAGCCCCGACGGGGGGCGAAGAGAGACCCAGTACTTC	CASSPDGGRRETQYF
TRBV11-3	few	NA	TRBJ1-1	TGTGCCAGCAGCTTCTTGAGTACGAACACTGAAGCTTTCTTT	CASSFLSTNTEAFF
TRBV19	NA	NA	TRBJ1-5	TGTGCCAGTAGTGACTCTTGGAATCAGCCCCAGCATTTT	CASSDSWNQPQHF
TRBV11-3	few	NA	TRBJ1-2	TGTGCCAGCAGTCTACCGACGGGGAATAGATATGGCTACACCTTC	CASSLPTGNRYGYTF
TRBV6-4	NA	NA	TRBJ1-2	TGTGCCAGCAGTGGAGGAGGGGGCTACACCTTC	CASSGGGGYTF
TRBV11-3	few	TRBD1	TRBJ1-2	TGTGCCAGCAGCTCCTCCGGACAGGCTAACTATGGCTACACCTTC	CASSSSGQANYGYTF
TRBV19	few	TRBD2	TRBJ2-7	TGTGCCAGTAGTATGGGTAGCGGGAGGACCTCCTACGAGCAGTACTTC	CASSMGSGRTSYEQYF
TRBV12-5	NA	TRBD1	TRBJ2-2	TGTGCTAGTGGTGGGGACAGGGGGCGCATCGGGGAGCTGTTTTTT	CASGGDRGRIGELFF
TRBV19	NA	TRBD1	TRBJ2-7	TGTGCCAGTAGTCCAAGGACAGGGGTCCCCTACGAGCAGTACTTC	CASSPRTGVPYEQYF
TRBV5-1	once	NA	TRBJ2-7	TGCGCCAGCAGCTTTCACTTCCTAGGGACCTACGAGCAGTACTTC	CASSFHFLGTYEQYF
TRBV6-8	NA	NA	TRBJ1-1	TGTGCCAGCAGTTACGGGGACGTGAACACTGAAGCTTTCTTT	CASSYGDVNTEAFF
TRBV28	once	TRBD1	TRBJ2-2	TGTGCCAGCAGCTTTAATCCGGGACAGGGGACCGGGGAGCTGTTTTTT	CASSFNPGQGTGELFF
TRBV28	few	TRBD2	TRBJ2-3	TGTGCCAGCAGTCCGACTAGCGGTCTCACAGATACGCAGTATTTT	CASSPTSGLTDTQYF
TRBV28	once	NA	TRBJ2-7	TGTGCCAGCAGAGAAGCGGGTCCTCGTGGCGAGCAGTACTTC	CASREAGPRGEQYF
TRBV28	NA	NA	TRBJ1-1	TGTGCCAGCAGTTTAAGCCTACTAGGGAACACTGAAGCTTTCTTT	CASSLSLLGNTEAFF
TRBV6-8	NA	NA	TRBJ2-5	TGTGCCAGCAAGGCGGGAAGAGAGACCCAGTACTTC	CASKAGRETQYF
TRBV9	NA	TRBD1	TRBJ2-7	TGTGCCAGCAGCGTAGGGCCAGGGGGATCCTACGAGCAGTACTTC	CASSVGPGGSYEQYF
TRBV11-3	medium-sized	NA	TRBJ1-2	TGTGCCAGCAGCTTAATCAGTTCTTATAACTATGGCTACACCTTC	CASSLISSYNYGYTF
TRBV6-8	few	NA	TRBJ2-7	TGTGCCAGCAGTGGGACGGCCCTTCGGGAGCAGTACTTC	CASSGTALREQYF
TRBV6-8	few	NA	TRBJ2-1	TGTGCCAGCAGACCTTCGCAGAATTACAATGAGCAGTTCTTC	CASRPSQNYNEQFF